Listed here are 22 T cell receptor beta chains from one sample, sequenced in a study of blood T cell repertoires in COVID-19. Assay: immunoSEQ multiplex PCR; the TCRdb copy retains only in-frame clones and omits some. Here the sample spans approximately 400,000 clones, 88% being singletons. Sequenced material: PBMCs or T cells enriched from blood (not recorded which). These receptor sequences come from a woman aged 18-29 years who had recovered from COVID-19.

This clone was observed once. This chain connects TRBV23-1 to TRBJ1-1, with 11 bases identical to TRBD1. TRBV23-1 is an open reading frame whose function is uncertain. Losses at the gene ends were 2 bases for V and 6 bases for J; bases not matched to a gene: 8. The CDR3 loop spans 16 amino acids. CDR3 sequence (DNA): TGCGCCAGCAGTCAACAAGGACAGGGGGCTGCAGCTGAAGCTTTCTTT. Amino acid sequence: CASSQQGQGAAAEAFF.

This rearrangement joins TRBV18 to TRBJ2-5; TRBD2 is a possible D gene (5 bases). The CDR3 has 14 residues. CDR1 is KGHSH and CDR2 is LQKENI in the germline V gene. V was pared by 4 bases and J by 2 bases, with 11 bases between. The CDR3: CASSLGSLQETQYF. CDR3 nucleotide sequence: TGTGCCAGCTCACTTGGGAGTCTGCAAGAGACCCAGTACTTC.

The V and J genes are TRBV27 and TRBJ2-7; possibly TRBD2 for D (6 bases). V lost 2 bases and J lost 0, with 14 bases in between. CDR1 and CDR2 (germline): MNHEY, SMNVEV (reference sequence). This CDR3 comprises 16 residues. CDR3 in amino acids: CASSLSPREVSYEQYF. In DNA form, the CDR3 reads TGTGCCAGCAGTTTAAGTCCCAGGGAGGTCTCCTACGAGCAGTACTTC.

The J gene is TRBJ1-4, the V gene TRBV5-5, with 10 bases that match TRBD1. V lost 5 bases to trimming and J lost 8 bases; unmatched junction nucleotides: 9. There are 15 residues in the CDR3. The germline V gene has CDR1 SGHKS and CDR2 YYEKEE (reference sequence). The DNA for the CDR3 is TGTGCCAGCAGAACCGGGACAGGGGTTGGGGAAAAACTGTTTTTT. Amino acid sequence: CASRTGTGVGEKLFF.

Written as DNA, the CDR3 is TGTGCCAGCAGCGTCTCCGGGACAGGGGCCTACGAGCAGTACTTC. This translates into CASSVSGTGAYEQYF. This rearrangement joins TRBV9 to TRBJ2-7, with TRBD1 identical over 10 bases. Germline CDR1 SGDLS, CDR2 YYNGEE. The length of the CDR3 is 15 residues. Losses at the gene ends were 2 bases for V and 2 bases for J; bases not matched to a gene: 4.

Of note for this clone: Distinct nucleotide sequences in the sample also encode this CDR3. The chain recombines TRBV27 with TRBJ1-5; D ambiguous. This CDR3 has 13 residues. The germline V and J ends were trimmed by 3 bases and 3 bases, with 6 bases remaining between them. Per the germline V gene, CDR1 is MNHEY and CDR2 is SMNVEV (reference sequence). The CDR3 spells CASSLQSNQPQHF. In DNA, the CDR3 is TGTGCCAGCAGTTTGCAGTCCAATCAGCCCCAGCATTTT.

The chain uses TRBV3-1 (or the pseudogene TRBV3-2) and TRBJ2-3, with 7 bases identical to TRBD2. J lost 0 bases, V lost 5 bases, and 8 bases had no gene match. The CDR3 contains 16 residues. Per germline, CDR1 LGHDT and CDR2 YNNKEL (reference sequence). The CDR3, as DNA: TGTGCCAGCAGCGTAACGGGGGGACCTAGCACAGATACGCAGTATTTT. Amino acid sequence: CASSVTGGPSTDTQYF.

The CDR3 DNA is TGTGCCAGCAGTTACTCTCCCGGCTCCTACGAGCAGTACTTC. Translating gives CASSYSPGSYEQYF. The rearrangement uses TRBV6-5 and TRBJ2-7; D ambiguous. The germline CDR1 and CDR2 sequences are MNHEY and SVGAGI. With 0 bases removed from V and 0 bases from J, the gap between germline ends came to 6 bases. The CDR3 contains 14 residues.

This chain joins TRBV5-6 and TRBJ1-2; D perhaps matches TRBD1 (6 bases). CDR1 is SGHDT and CDR2 is YYEEEE in the germline V gene. The V end lost 0 bases, the J end lost 4 bases, and 13 bases lay between the germline ends. This CDR3 has 15 residues. For the CDR3, the DNA is TGTGCCAGCAGCTTGGTCTCGCAGGGGCCCTATGGCTACACCTTC. Translating gives CASSLVSQGPYGYTF.

This clone was found once. J is TRBJ2-3 and V is TRBV5-1; weak D call: TRBD2 (6 bases). Germline V gives CDR1 SGHRS, CDR2 YFSETQ. This CDR3 contains 15 residues. V lost 2 bases to trimming and J lost 6 bases, with 16 bases between them. The CDR3 coding sequence is TGCGCCAGCAGCTTCGGGGGTCACCTTCTCGATACGCAGTATTTT. Its translation: CASSFGGHLLDTQYF. Full variable domain (outside the CDR3, taken from reference TRBV5-1 and TRBJ2-3): KAGVTQTPRYLIKTRGQQVTLSCSPISGHRSVSWYQQTPGQGLQFLFEYFSETQRNKGNFPGRFSGRQFSNSRSEMNVSTLELGDSALYLCASSFGGHLLDTQYFGPGTRLTVL.

This chain links TRBV2 with TRBJ1-4, with D possibly TRBD1 on 6 matching bases. CDR3 length: 15 amino acids. The germline gives CDR1 SNHLY, CDR2 FYNNEI. Between the trimmed V and J ends, which lost 7 bases and 7 bases, there was a span of 19 bases. The CDR3 is CASTTEGGIREKLFF. The CDR3, as DNA: TGTGCCAGCACTACCGAGGGGGGGATACGTGAAAAACTGTTTTTT.

CDR3 DNA sequence: TGTGCCAGCAGCTTATTCTCGGGGGAGGGTTCTGAAGCTTTCTTT. Translated: CASSLFSGEGSEAFF. This chain connects TRBV7-3 to TRBJ1-1, with D possibly TRBD1 on 5 matching bases. Trimming shortened V by 2 bases and J by 6 bases, and 16 bases separated the two germline ends. The CDR3 extends over 15 amino acids. The germline V gene has CDR1 SGHTA and CDR2 FQGTGA.

CDR3 sequence: CASSMTAPYEQYF. For the CDR3, the DNA is TGTGCCAGCTCAATGACAGCCCCCTACGAGCAGTACTTC. The chain recombines TRBV6-5 with TRBJ2-7, with a tentative D call TRBD1 (5 bases). The CDR3 runs 13 residues. The V end was cut by 8 bases, the J end by 2 bases, with 13 bases between. Germline V gene data show CDR1 as MNHEY and CDR2 as SVGAGI.

CDR3 sequence (DNA): TGTGCCAGCTCACCGGGACAGGGTCACGAGCAGTACTTC. This sequence encodes CASSPGQGHEQYF. The chain has TRBV18 and TRBJ2-7, with TRBD1 identical over 9 bases. CDR1 and CDR2 (germline): KGHSH, LQKENI. With 3 bases clipped from V and 5 bases from J, the junction kept 2 bases outside the gene matches. This CDR3 is built from 13 residues.

With respect to this clone: Other nucleotide sequences in the sample specify the same CDR3. V is TRBV6-5 and J is TRBJ1-1; a possible D gene is TRBD1 (5 bases). The CDR3 loop spans 13 amino acids. The germline V gene has CDR1 MNHEY and CDR2 SVGAGI. Trimming left V 2 bases short and J 5 bases short, with 9 bases between. CDR3: CASSYQGGTEAFF. The CDR3 DNA reads TGTGCCAGCAGTTACCAGGGAGGGACTGAAGCTTTCTTT.

J is TRBJ2-1 and V is TRBV14; a weak D match, TRBD2 (7 bases). This CDR3 has 16 amino acids. V was cut by 1 base and J by 5 bases, with 15 bases left in between. The V gene's germline CDR1 is SGHDN and CDR2 FVKESK. CDR3 coding DNA: TGTGCCAGCAGCCAAGTGGTCGGGGGGCTTAACAATGAGCAGTTCTTC. Translated: CASSQVVGGLNNEQFF.

CDR3 region: CASSLGTGRSYEQYF. DNA of the CDR3: TGTGCCAGCAGCTTAGGGACAGGGAGATCCTACGAGCAGTACTTC. The chain employs TRBV11-2 and TRBJ2-7; 8 nucleotides line up with TRBD1. Per the germline V gene, CDR1 is SGHAT and CDR2 is FQNNGV. This CDR3 spans 15 amino acids. Unmatched junction bases numbered 3, after V lost 1 base and J lost 1 base. The variable domain in full, completed from reference TRBV11-2 and TRBJ2-7, reads EAGVAQSPRYKIIEKRQSVAFWCNPISGHATLYWYQQILGQGPKLLIQFQNNGVVDDSQLPKDRFSAERLKGVDSTLKIQPAKLEDSAVYLCASSLGTGRSYEQYFGPGTRLTVT.

This clone was picked up one time. This rearrangement joins TRBV5-1 to TRBJ2-7; 9 nucleotides line up with TRBD1. Looked up from germline, CDR1 is SGHRS and CDR2 is YFSETQ. The V and J ends lost 2 bases and 2 bases, in that order; junction bases with no gene match: 11. The CDR3 contains 17 residues. DNA of the CDR3: TGCGCCAGCAGCTTTGTCCCGTCGGGACAGGGCCCCTACGAGCAGTACTTC. Translated: CASSFVPSGQGPYEQYF.

The J gene is TRBJ2-5, the V gene TRBV25-1, with TRBD2 matching 8 bases. The CDR3 totals 14 residues. V shed 6 bases and J 5 bases; nucleotides not matched to a gene: 8. Germline V CDR1 and CDR2: MGHDK, SYGVNS. The CDR3 loop reads CASRITGGYETQYF. The CDR3 DNA reads TGTGCCAGCAGGATAACGGGGGGGTATGAGACCCAGTACTTC. The full variable domain, rest sourced from reference TRBV25-1 and TRBJ2-5, is EADIYQTPRYLVIGTGKKITLECSQTMGHDKMYWYQQDPGMELHLIHYSYGVNSTEKGDLSSESTVSRIRTEHFPLTLESARPSHTSQYLCASRITGGYETQYFGPGTRLLVL.

A note on this clone: The sample has other DNA sequences that encode this CDR3 too. The chain links TRBV6-5 to TRBJ1-5; D uncertain. The CDR3 is made up of 13 amino acids. Trimming took 6 bases from V and 2 from J, leaving 8 bases between them. From germline, CDR1 is MNHEY and CDR2 SVGAGI. The CDR3 is CASSRTGNQPQHF. The CDR3 nucleotides are TGTGCCAGCAGCCGTACGGGCAATCAGCCCCAGCATTTT.

The chain recombines TRBV29-1 with TRBJ2-7, with TRBD1 matching over 12 bases. V shed 4 bases and J 6 bases; nucleotides not matched to a gene: 10. From germline, CDR1 is SQVTM and CDR2 ANQGSEA. This CDR3 comprises 15 residues. The CDR3 DNA reads as TGCAGCGTTGTACTCCCGGGACAGGGGGCTGCCGAGCAGTACTTC. This gives the protein CSVVLPGQGAAEQYF.

V usage is TRBV7-2 and J usage is TRBJ2-3, with 9 bases lining up with TRBD1. Trimming removed 9 bases from V and 4 bases from J; junction bases left unmatched: 8. Germline CDR1 is SGHTA and CDR2 is FQGNSA. The CDR3 contains 14 residues. The CDR3 sequence is CASTRDRVADTQYF. The CDR3 DNA reads as TGTGCCAGTACCCGGGACAGGGTGGCAGATACGCAGTATTTT.